The clone carrying this TCR beta chain was counted between two and nine times. Its specificity is not known. PCR involved 60 Vbeta and 13 Jbeta primers. Measured with immunoSEQ multiplex PCR; TCRdb has only the in-frame clones, and not every one. The sample records tens of thousands of clones, 7.5% to 8.5% being singletons. CDR1 is ENHRY and CDR2 is SYGVKD in the germline V gene. Trimming removed 0 bases at V and 1 base at J, with 10 bases between. This CDR3 is 16 amino acids long. This entry is derived from a study of cytomegalovirus exposure and HLA in healthy donors. General study findings and limits: As was reported, the classifier diagnosed cytomegalovirus status with high specificity and sensitivity. The authors later found most CMV-associated TCR beta chains appeared HLA-restricted.

The sample was PBMCs. This clonotype was obtained from a man aged 45-65 years in good health and CMV-seronegative. The V and J genes are TRBV10-3 and TRBJ1-3; tentative D call: TRBD1 (5 bases). This CDR3 is CAISESTGRSGNTIYF. The CDR3 coding sequence is TGTGCCATCAGTGAGTCAACAGGACGTTCTGGAAACACCATATATTTT.